This record covers a single T cell receptor (beta chain). Its antigen is still unknown. Every sampled donor was Caucasian and healthy. These data originate in a study of identical twins. Unique molecular identifiers were present on the cDNA, which also gained a universal primer site by template switching. TCRdb independently ran MiXCR on the 5' RACE reads; one entry per CDR3 protein. Counted here are around 530,000 distinct CDR3 sequences, 12% to 15% occurring once; the ten biggest clones make up 0.44%. Study findings and constraints: Analyses of zero insertions could, in part, be confounded by invariant MAIT and iNKT cells. The same donors were not followed; conclusions instead depended on cross-sectional statistical analysis.

The sample also formed part of further work on yellow fever vaccine responses in identical twins.

Sequencing input: CD4+ T cells sorted from blood. The TCR was taken from a woman aged 18 to 35 in good health.

CDR3 in amino acids: CASSRWEGYNEQFF. DNA of the CDR3: TGTGCCAGTAGTAGGTGGGAGGGTTACAATGAGCAGTTCTTC. J is TRBJ2-1 and V is TRBV19, with 7 bases lining up with TRBD2. Germline V gene lookup returns CDR1 LNHDA and CDR2 SQIVND (reference sequence). The CDR3 length is 14 residues. Germline trimming cut 4 bases from V and 4 bases from J; bases unmatched to any gene: 4.